This TCR beta chain was sequenced for a study of blood T cell repertoires in COVID-19. Overall study context: Acute and convalescent COVID-19 samples came from the United States, Italy and Spain. Sample material is recorded as cDNA or gDNA derived from T cells, B-cell-depleted T cells, or PBMCs.

Per the original data handling: Cell counts per sample came from amplifying reference gene primers. Assay used: immunoSEQ multiplex PCR; TCRdb lists only in-frame clones, some missing. The V and J calls and clone size were taken over from that table, and D and trimming were inferred from the DNA. The sample includes tens of thousands of clones, around nine tenths of them seen just once. The CDR3 has 15 amino acids. V lost 2 bases, J lost 9 bases, and 2 bases stayed unmatched. Germline V gene lookup returns CDR1 MNHEY and CDR2 SVGAGI. This clonotype was obtained from a woman aged 60-70 years with acute or convalescent COVID-19. The chain recombines TRBV6-5 with TRBJ1-6; 12 bases line up with TRBD1. Sample: peripheral blood. CDR3: CASSYTGQGASPLHF. The CDR3 region has the DNA TGTGCCAGCAGTTACACGGGACAGGGGGCTTCACCCCTCCACTTT.